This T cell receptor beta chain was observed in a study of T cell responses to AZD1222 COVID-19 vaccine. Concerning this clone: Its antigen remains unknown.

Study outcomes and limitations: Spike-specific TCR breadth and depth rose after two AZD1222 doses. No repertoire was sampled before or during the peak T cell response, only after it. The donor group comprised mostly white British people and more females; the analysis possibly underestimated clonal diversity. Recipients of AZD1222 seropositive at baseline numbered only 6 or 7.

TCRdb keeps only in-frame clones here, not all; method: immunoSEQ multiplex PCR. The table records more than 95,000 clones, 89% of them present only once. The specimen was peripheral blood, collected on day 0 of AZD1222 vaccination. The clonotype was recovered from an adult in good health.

CDR3 loop: CASSLLIPSGGALGTDTQYF. The CDR3 DNA reads TGCGCCAGCAGCTTACTTATCCCTAGCGGGGGGGCTTTGGGCACAGATACGCAGTATTTT. This chain links TRBV5-1 with TRBJ2-3; 12 bases line up with TRBD2. This CDR3 region has 20 residues. Germline assignment: CDR1 SGHRS and CDR2 YFSETQ. With 2 bases clipped from V and 1 base from J, the junction kept 14 bases outside the gene matches.